These T cell receptor beta chains were read from a single sample in a study of blood T cell repertoires in COVID-19. Repertoires were generated with immunoSEQ multiplex PCR, while TCRdb's copy carries only in-frame clones and drops some. The sample lists 280,000 or so clones, around 88% seen once, with 6.9% in the top ten. Material: peripheral blood. These receptors were collected from a woman aged 25 to 45 who had recovered from COVID-19. Each CDR3 is given with its conserved first and last residue. D genes are given only for firm matches.

V gene	D gene	J gene	CDR3 protein	CDR3 DNA
TRBV28	-	TRBJ2-4	CASSPPGTLAKNIQYF	TGTGCCAGCAGTCCCCCGGGAACTCTAGCCAAAAACATTCAGTACTTC
TRBV7-9	TRBD1	TRBJ2-3	CASANGQGTDTQYF	TGTGCCAGCGCCAACGGACAGGGCACAGATACGCAGTATTTT
TRBV7-8	TRBD2	TRBJ2-1	CASSSTPLLAGYNEQFF	TGTGCCAGCAGCTCCACCCCCTTACTAGCGGGGTACAATGAGCAGTTCTTC
TRBV12-3/TRBV12-4	-	TRBJ1-2	CASSLYSNYGYTF	TGTGCCAGCAGTTTATACAGTAACTATGGCTACACCTTC
TRBV4-3	-	TRBJ1-2	CASSQDSGGRSYGYTF	TGCGCCAGCAGCCAAGATTCGGGGGGCAGGTCCTATGGCTACACCTTC
TRBV7-9	-	TRBJ2-3	CASSSSGLGVTDTQYF	TGTGCCAGCAGCTCAAGTGGTCTAGGGGTCACAGATACGCAGTATTTT
TRBV24-1	TRBD1	TRBJ1-1	CATADRWNTEAFF	TGTGCCACCGCGGACAGGTGGAACACTGAAGCTTTCTTT
TRBV28	TRBD2	TRBJ2-1	CASSLRGLDREQFF	TGTGCCAGCAGTTTAAGGGGACTAGATAGGGAGCAGTTCTTC
TRBV18	-	TRBJ2-2	CASSSSGENTGELFF	TGTGCCAGCTCATCTTCAGGGGAGAACACCGGGGAGCTGTTTTTT
TRBV4-2	TRBD2	TRBJ2-1	CASRGLAGGRGQFF	TGTGCCAGCCGAGGACTAGCGGGGGGGCGAGGGCAGTTCTTC